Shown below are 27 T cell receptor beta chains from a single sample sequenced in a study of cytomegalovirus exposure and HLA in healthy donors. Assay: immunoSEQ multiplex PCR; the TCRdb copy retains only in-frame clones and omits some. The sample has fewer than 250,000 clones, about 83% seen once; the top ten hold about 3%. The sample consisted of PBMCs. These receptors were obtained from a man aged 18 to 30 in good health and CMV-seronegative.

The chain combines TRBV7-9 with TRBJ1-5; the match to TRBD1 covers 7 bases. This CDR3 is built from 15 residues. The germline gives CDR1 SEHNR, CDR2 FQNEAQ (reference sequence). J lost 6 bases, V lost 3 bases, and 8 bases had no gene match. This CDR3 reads CASSFKGGQGQPQHF. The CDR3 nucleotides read TGTGCCAGCAGCTTCAAAGGGGGCCAGGGTCAGCCCCAGCATTTT.

The CDR3 bases are TGTGCCAGCAGCTTAGGGGCAGGGGCTGGCTACACCTTC. Amino acid sequence: CASSLGAGAGYTF. The chain links TRBV7-9 to TRBJ1-2; a weak D match, TRBD1 (6 bases). In germline, CDR1 is SEHNR, CDR2 FQNEAQ (reference sequence). Trimming cost V 1 base and J 7 bases, with 10 bases left between them. This CDR3 region has 13 residues. Drawing the rest from reference TRBV7-9 and TRBJ1-2, the complete variable domain is DTGVSQNPRHKITKRGQNVTFRCDPISEHNRLYWYRQTLGQGPEFLTYFQNEAQLEKSRLLSDRFSAERPKGSFSTLEIQRTEQGDSAMYLCASSLGAGAGYTFGSGTRLTVV.

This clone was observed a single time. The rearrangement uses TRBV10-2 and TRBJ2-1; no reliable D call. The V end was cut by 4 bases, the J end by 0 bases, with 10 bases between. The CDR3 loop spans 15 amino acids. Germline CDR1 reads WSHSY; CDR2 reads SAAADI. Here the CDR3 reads CASSGWFGSYNEQFF. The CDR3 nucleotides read TGCGCCAGCAGTGGCTGGTTCGGCTCCTACAATGAGCAGTTCTTC.

The CDR3 reads CASSSPGQNSPLHF. CDR3 nucleotide sequence: TGTGCCAGCAGTTCCCCGGGACAAAATTCACCCCTCCACTTT. The chain links TRBV27 to TRBJ1-6; TRBD1 might be the D (6 bases). This CDR3 has 14 amino acids. CDR1 is MNHEY and CDR2 is SMNVEV in the germline V gene (reference sequence). V lost 4 bases to trimming and J lost 7 bases, with 11 bases between them.

In DNA form, the CDR3 reads TGCGCCAGCAGCCAAGACGGGGTTCGGGCTTTCTTT. This encodes CASSQDGVRAFF. This sequence joins TRBV4-3 and TRBJ1-1; no firm D call. V was pared by 0 bases and J by 11 bases, with 10 bases between. The CDR3 extends over 12 amino acids. The germline gives CDR1 LGHNA, CDR2 YSLEER.

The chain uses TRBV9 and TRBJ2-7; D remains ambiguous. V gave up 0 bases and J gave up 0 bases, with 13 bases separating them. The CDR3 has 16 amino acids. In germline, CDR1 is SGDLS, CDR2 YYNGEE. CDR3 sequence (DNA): TGTGCCAGCAGCGTAGGGCCAGCGAGCAGCTCCTACGAGCAGTACTTC. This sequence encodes CASSVGPASSSYEQYF.

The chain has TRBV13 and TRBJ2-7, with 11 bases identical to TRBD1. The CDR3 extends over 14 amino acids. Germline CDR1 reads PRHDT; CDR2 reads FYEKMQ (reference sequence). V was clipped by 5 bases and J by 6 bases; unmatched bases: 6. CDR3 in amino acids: CASSADRGRTEQYF. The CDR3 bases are TGTGCCAGCAGCGCGGACAGGGGGCGTACCGAGCAGTACTTC.

CDR3 region: CASSLRDRLSEQFF. CDR3 sequence (DNA): TGTGCCAGCAGTCTCCGGGACAGACTTTCCGAGCAGTTCTTC. This chain joins TRBV6-1 and TRBJ2-1, with 7 positions matching TRBD1. V lost 5 bases, J lost 10 bases, and 11 bases stayed unmatched. The CDR3 has 14 amino acids. Germline CDR1 MNHNS, CDR2 SASEGT.

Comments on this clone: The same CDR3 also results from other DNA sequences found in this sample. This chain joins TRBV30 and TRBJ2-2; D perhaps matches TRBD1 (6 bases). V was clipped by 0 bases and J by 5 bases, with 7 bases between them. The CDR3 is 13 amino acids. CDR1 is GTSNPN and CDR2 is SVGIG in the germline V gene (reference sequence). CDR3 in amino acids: CAWSVQGTGELFF. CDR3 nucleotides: TGTGCCTGGAGTGTACAGGGAACCGGGGAGCTGTTTTTT.

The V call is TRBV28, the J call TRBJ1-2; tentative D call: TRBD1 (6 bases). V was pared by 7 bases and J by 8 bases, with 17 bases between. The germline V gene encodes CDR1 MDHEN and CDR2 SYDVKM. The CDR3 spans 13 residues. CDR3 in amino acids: CASNPGADRGYTF. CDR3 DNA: TGTGCCAGCAACCCCGGGGCTGACAGGGGCTACACCTTC.

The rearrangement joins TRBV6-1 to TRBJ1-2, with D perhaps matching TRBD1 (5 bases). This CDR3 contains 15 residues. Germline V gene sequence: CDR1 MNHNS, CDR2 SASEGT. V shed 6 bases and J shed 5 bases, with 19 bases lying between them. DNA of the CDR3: TGTGCCAGCAGGCTTTTCCTAGGGGAAACTTATGGCTACACCTTC. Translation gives CASRLFLGETYGYTF.

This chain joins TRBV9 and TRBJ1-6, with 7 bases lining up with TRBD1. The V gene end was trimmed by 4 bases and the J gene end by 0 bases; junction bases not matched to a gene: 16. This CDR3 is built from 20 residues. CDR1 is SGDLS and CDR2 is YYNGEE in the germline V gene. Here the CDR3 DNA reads TGTGCCAGCAGCCCCCACAGGGAGACAGGGATACCCTCCTATAATTCACCCCTCCACTTT. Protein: CASSPHRETGIPSYNSPLHF.

The CDR3 spells CASSGQGATNEKLFF. The DNA for the CDR3 is TGTGCCAGCAGCGGACAAGGGGCAACTAATGAAAAACTGTTTTTT. V gene TRBV9 combines with J gene TRBJ1-4, with a possible D match to TRBD1 (5 bases). Germline V gene data show CDR1 as SGDLS and CDR2 as YYNGEE. Trimming shortened V by 3 bases and J by 0 bases, and 9 bases separated the two germline ends. This CDR3 is 15 amino acids long.

The CDR3 nucleotides are TGCGCCAGCAGGCGGACTAGCGGGAGTTTATTTGAGACCCAGTACTTC. Residues: CASRRTSGSLFETQYF. The V call is TRBV5-1, the J call TRBJ2-5; 13 nucleotides line up with TRBD2. The length of the CDR3 is 16 residues. J lost 5 bases, V lost 5 bases, and 9 bases had no gene match. Germline V gene data show CDR1 as SGHRS and CDR2 as YFSETQ. Using reference TRBV5-1 and TRBJ2-5 for the parts outside the CDR3, the full variable domain is KAGVTQTPRYLIKTRGQQVTLSCSPISGHRSVSWYQQTPGQGLQFLFEYFSETQRNKGNFPGRFSGRQFSNSRSEMNVSTLELGDSALYLCASRRTSGSLFETQYFGPGTRLLVL.

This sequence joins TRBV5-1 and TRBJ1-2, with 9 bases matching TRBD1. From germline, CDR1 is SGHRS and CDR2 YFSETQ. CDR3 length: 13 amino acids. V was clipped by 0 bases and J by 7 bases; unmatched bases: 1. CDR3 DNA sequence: TGCGCCAGCAGCTTGGACAGGGGGCCTGGCTACACCTTC. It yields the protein CASSLDRGPGYTF.

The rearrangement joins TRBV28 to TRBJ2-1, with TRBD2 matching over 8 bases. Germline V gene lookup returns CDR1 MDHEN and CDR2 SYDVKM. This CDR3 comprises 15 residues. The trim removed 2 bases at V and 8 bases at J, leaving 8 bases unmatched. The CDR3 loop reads CASSLGRGAVDEQFF. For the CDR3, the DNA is TGTGCCAGCAGTTTAGGGCGGGGGGCCGTCGATGAGCAGTTCTTC.

CDR3 in amino acids: CASRAGWEQYF. The CDR3 region has the DNA TGTGCCAGCAGAGCCGGGTGGGAGCAGTACTTC. The chain uses TRBV6-1 and TRBJ2-7, with D unclear. The CDR3 length is 11 residues. V dropped 6 bases and J dropped 7 bases, with 10 bases sitting between them. CDR1 is MNHNS, CDR2 SASEGT, per germline.

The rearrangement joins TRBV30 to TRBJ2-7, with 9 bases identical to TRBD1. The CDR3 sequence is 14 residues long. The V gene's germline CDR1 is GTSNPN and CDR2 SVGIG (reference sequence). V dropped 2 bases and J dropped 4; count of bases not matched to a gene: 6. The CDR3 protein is CAWSRGQGPYEQYF. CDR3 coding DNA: TGTGCCTGGAGTCGGGGACAGGGTCCGTACGAGCAGTACTTC.

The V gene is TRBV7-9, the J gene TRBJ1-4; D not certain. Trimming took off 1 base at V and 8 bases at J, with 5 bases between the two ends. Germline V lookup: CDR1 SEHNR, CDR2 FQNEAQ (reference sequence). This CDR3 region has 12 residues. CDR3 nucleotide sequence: TGTGCCAGCAGCTTAGGAGTAGAAAAACTGTTTTTT. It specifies CASSLGVEKLFF. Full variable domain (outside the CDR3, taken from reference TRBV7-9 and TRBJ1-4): DTGVSQNPRHKITKRGQNVTFRCDPISEHNRLYWYRQTLGQGPEFLTYFQNEAQLEKSRLLSDRFSAERPKGSFSTLEIQRTEQGDSAMYLCASSLGVEKLFFGSGTQLSVL.

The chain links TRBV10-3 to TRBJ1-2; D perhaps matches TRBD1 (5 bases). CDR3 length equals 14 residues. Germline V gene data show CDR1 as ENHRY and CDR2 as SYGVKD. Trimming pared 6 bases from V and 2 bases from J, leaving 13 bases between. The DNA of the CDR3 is TGTGCCATCAGCGCGGACATTCTAAACTATGGCTACACCTTC. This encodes CAISADILNYGYTF.

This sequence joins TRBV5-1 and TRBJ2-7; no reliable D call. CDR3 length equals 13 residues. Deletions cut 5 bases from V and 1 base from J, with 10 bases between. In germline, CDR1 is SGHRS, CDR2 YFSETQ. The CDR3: CASSRDFSYEQYF. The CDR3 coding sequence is TGCGCCAGCAGTAGAGACTTTTCCTACGAGCAGTACTTC.

The CDR3 DNA is TGTGCCAGCAGTTTAATCCTAGCGGGGGGTGCTAGCACAGATACGCAGTATTTT. Its protein product is CASSLILAGGASTDTQYF. The rearrangement joins TRBV27 to TRBJ2-3, with TRBD2 matching 11 bases. This CDR3 contains 18 residues. Trimming cost V 2 bases and J 0 bases; bases outside gene matches: 7. Germline V gives CDR1 MNHEY, CDR2 SMNVEV (reference sequence).

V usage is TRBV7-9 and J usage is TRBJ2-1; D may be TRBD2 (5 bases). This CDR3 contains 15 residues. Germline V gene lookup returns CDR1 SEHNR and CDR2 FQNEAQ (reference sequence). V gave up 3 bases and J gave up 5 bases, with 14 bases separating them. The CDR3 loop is CASSLVSAGNNEQFF. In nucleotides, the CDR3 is TGTGCCAGCAGCTTGGTCTCGGCCGGGAACAATGAGCAGTTCTTC.

For the CDR3, the DNA is TGTGCCAGCAGTGAAGCGCGGGGGGGCACAGATACGCAGTATTTT. It translates to CASSEARGGTDTQYF. The V and J genes are TRBV6-1 and TRBJ2-3; 8 bases match TRBD2. Looked up from germline, CDR1 is MNHNS and CDR2 is SASEGT. Trimming cost V 0 bases and J 1 base; bases outside gene matches: 0. CDR3 size: 15 residues.

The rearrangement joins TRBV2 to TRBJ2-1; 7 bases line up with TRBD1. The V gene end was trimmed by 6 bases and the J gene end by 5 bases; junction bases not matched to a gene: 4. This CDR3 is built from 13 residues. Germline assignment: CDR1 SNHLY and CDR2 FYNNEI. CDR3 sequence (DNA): TGTGCCAGCAGGGTAGACAGGGACAATGAGCAGTTCTTC. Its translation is CASRVDRDNEQFF.

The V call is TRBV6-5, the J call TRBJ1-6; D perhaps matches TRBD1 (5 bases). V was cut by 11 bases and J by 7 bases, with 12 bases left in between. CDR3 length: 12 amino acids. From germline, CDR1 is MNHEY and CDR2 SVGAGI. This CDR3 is CAGRKGNSPLHF. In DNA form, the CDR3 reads TGTGCCGGTCGCAAGGGGAATTCACCCCTCCACTTT.

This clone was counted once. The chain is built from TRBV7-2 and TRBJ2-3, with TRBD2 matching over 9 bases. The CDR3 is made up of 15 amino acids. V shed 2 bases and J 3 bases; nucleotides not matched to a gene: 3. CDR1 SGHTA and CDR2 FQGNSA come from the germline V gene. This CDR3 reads CASSLPTSGTDTQYF. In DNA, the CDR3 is TGTGCCAGCAGCTTACCGACTAGCGGTACAGATACGCAGTATTTT.